This T cell receptor beta chain comes out of a study of a mutant IDH1 vaccine in newly diagnosed glioma. Study at large: Treated patients had a mean age of 40.4 years and a sex split that was approximately 62% male and roughly 40% female. The earlier regimen, radiotherapy, temozolomide, or both, was most often both.

Time point denoted: baseline, week 1 (first vaccination visit). The treatment: pre-vaccination baseline after standard-of-care therapy. Study conclusions and caveats: Induction of immune responses by the vaccine occurred in about 95% of patients. Top peripheral T cell clonotype shifts appeared unrelated to pseudoprogression.

Concerning this clone itself: Its antigen is undetermined.

The CDR3 is 15 amino acids. The junction had 6 bases not matched to a gene; V was cut back by 6 bases and J by 2 bases. In germline, CDR1 is MNHEY, CDR2 SVGAGI. Some clones are missing from TCRdb's copy, which holds only in-frame ones; the method was immunoSEQ multiplex PCR. The sample comprises around 50,000 clones, roughly 85% of which are singletons, and roughly 2.4% rests with the top ten. J is TRBJ2-2 and V is TRBV6-5; 7 bases match TRBD2. The TCR comes from a middle-aged man with glioma. The material was PBMCs, obtained from a glioma patient treated with radiotherapy, temozolomide or both. Written as DNA, the CDR3 is TGTGCCAGCAGGGACGGGACTACAAACACCGGGGAGCTGTTTTTT. Translated: CASRDGTTNTGELFF.